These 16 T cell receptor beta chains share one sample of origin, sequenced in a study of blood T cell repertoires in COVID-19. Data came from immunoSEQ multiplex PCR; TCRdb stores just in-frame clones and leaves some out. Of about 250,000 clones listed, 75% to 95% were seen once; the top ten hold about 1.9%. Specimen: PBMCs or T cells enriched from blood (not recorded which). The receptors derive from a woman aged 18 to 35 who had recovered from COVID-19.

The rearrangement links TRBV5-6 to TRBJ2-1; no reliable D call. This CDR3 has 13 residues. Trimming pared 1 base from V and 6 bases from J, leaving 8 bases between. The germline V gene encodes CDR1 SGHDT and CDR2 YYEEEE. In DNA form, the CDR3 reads TGTGCCAGCAGCTTGATTTTCAGCAATGAGCAGTTCTTC. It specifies CASSLIFSNEQFF.

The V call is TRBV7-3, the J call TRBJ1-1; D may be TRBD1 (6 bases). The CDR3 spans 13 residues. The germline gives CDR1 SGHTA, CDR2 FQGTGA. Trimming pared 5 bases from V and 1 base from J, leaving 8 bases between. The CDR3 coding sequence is TGTGCCAGCAGCCAGGGGAAGAACACTGAAGCTTTCTTT. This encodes CASSQGKNTEAFF.

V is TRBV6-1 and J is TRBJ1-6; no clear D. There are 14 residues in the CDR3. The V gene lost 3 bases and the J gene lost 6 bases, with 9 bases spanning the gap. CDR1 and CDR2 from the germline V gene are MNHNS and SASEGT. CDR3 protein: CASSDRGINSPLHF. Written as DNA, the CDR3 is TGTGCCAGCAGTGATCGAGGGATTAATTCACCCCTCCACTTT.

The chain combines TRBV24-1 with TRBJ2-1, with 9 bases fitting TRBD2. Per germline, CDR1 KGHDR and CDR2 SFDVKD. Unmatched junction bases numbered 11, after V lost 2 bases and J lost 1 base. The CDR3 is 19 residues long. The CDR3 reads CATSDSRGGSGSSYNEQFF. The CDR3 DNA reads TGTGCCACCAGTGATTCCAGGGGCGGTAGCGGGAGTTCCTACAATGAGCAGTTCTTC.

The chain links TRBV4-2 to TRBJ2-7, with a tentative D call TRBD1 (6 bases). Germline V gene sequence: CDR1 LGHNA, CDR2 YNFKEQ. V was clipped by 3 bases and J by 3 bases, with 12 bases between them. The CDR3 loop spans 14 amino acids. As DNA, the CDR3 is TGTGCCAGCAGCCAGGGGCAGGGGAACTACGAGCAGTACTTC. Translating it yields CASSQGQGNYEQYF.

In DNA form, the CDR3 reads TGTGCCAGCAGTTTAAATCCAGGCCTTGGATGGTACTTC. The encoded protein is CASSLNPGLGWYF. The chain joins TRBV28 to TRBJ2-7; no reliable D call. Germline CDR1 MDHEN, CDR2 SYDVKM. The CDR3 has 13 amino acids. Trimming took 2 bases from V and 12 from J, leaving 17 bases between them. Combining the CDR3 with reference TRBV28 and TRBJ2-7 gives the whole variable domain DVKVTQSSRYLVKRTGEKVFLECVQDMDHENMFWYRQDPGLGLRLIYFSYDVKMKEKGDIPEGYSVSREKKERFSLILESASTNQTSMYLCASSLNPGLGWYFGPGTRLTVT.

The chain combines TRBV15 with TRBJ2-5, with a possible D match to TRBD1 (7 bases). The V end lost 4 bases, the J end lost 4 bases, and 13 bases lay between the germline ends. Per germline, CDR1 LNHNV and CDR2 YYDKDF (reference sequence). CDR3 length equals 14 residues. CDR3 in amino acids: CATSTGGSGETQYF. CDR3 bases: TGTGCCACCAGCACAGGGGGGTCGGGAGAGACCCAGTACTTC.

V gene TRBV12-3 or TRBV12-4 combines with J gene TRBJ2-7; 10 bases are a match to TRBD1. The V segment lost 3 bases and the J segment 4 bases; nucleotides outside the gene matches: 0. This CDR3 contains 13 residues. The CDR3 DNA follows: TGTGCCAGCAGTTTGGGACAGGGGTACGAGCAGTACTTC. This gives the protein CASSLGQGYEQYF.

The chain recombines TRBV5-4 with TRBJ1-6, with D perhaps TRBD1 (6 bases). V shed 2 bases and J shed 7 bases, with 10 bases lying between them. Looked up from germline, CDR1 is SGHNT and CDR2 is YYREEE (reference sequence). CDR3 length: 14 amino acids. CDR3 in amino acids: CASSLQGTNSPLHF. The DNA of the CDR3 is TGTGCCAGCAGCTTACAGGGTACGAATTCACCCCTCCACTTT.

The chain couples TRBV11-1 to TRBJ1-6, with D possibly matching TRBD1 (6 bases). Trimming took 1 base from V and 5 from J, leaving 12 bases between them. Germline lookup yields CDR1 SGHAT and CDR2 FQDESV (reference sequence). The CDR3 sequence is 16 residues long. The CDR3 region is CASSLEGGSHNSPLHF. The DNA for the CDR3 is TGTGCCAGCAGCTTAGAAGGGGGTAGCCATAATTCACCCCTCCACTTT.

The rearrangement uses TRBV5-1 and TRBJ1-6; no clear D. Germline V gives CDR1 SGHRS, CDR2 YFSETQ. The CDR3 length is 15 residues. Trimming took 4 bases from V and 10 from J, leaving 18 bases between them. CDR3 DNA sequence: TGCGCCAGCAGCGTCTCAGTCGGAGGGAGGTCACCCCTCCACTTT. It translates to CASSVSVGGRSPLHF.

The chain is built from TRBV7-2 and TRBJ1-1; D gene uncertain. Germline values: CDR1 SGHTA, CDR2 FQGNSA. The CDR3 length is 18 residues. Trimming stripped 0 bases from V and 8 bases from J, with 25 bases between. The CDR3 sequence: CASSLAPLAADLPKEAFF. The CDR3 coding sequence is TGTGCCAGCAGCTTAGCGCCCTTGGCGGCAGACTTACCGAAAGAAGCTTTCTTT.

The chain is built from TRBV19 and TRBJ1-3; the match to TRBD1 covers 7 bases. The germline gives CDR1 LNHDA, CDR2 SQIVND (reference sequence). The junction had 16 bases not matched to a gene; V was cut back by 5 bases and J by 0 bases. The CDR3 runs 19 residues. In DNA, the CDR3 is TGTGCCAGTAGTGTGTCGGGACAGAGGGCTGCCATCTCTGGAAACACCATATATTTT. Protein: CASSVSGQRAAISGNTIYF.

CDR3 DNA: TGTGCCAGCAGGGACACGCAGAACACTGAAGCTTTCTTT. Residues: CASRDTQNTEAFF. J is TRBJ1-1 and V is TRBV6-6, with a tentative D call TRBD1 (5 bases). The length of the CDR3 is 13 residues. CDR1 MNHNY and CDR2 SVGAGI come from the germline V gene (reference sequence). With 6 bases removed from V and 1 base from J, the gap between germline ends came to 9 bases.

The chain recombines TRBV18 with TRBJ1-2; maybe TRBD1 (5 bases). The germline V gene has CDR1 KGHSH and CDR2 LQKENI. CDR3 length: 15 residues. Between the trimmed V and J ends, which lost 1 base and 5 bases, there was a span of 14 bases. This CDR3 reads CASSPRVRAGYGYTF. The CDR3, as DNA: TGTGCCAGCTCACCACGTGTCAGGGCTGGGTATGGCTACACCTTC.

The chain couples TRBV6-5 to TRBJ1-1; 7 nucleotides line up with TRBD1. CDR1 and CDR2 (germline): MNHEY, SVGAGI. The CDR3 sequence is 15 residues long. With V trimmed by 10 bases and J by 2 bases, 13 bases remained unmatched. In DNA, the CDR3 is TGTGCCACCAGGCTACCAGGACAGGCAAACACTGAAGCTTTCTTT. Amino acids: CATRLPGQANTEAFF.